A selection of T cell receptor beta chains follows, all from one sample in a study of post-analysis software for immune sequencing data. One entry per CDR3 protein results from TCRdb running MiXCR on the PCR reads. Here the sample spans approximately 180,000 distinct CDR3 sequences, 30% being singletons. Input material: blood. The receptors stem from a girl under 18 with multiple sclerosis. CDR3s include the opening cysteine and the closing phenylalanine or tryptophan. Fields, in order: clone size, V gene, J gene, CDR3 protein. Clone size is not always given. Where it is, it says once, few, many or a class for expanded clones.

abundance: .; v_gene: TRBV3-1; j_gene: TRBJ1-4; CDR3aa: CASSQEGWDEKLFF
abundance: many; v_gene: TRBV20-1; j_gene: TRBJ2-3; CDR3aa: CSARREVTDTQYF
abundance: many; v_gene: TRBV7-9; j_gene: TRBJ2-7; CDR3aa: CASSPPTGEQYF
abundance: few; v_gene: TRBV12-3/TRBV12-4; j_gene: TRBJ1-1; CDR3aa: CASSLFDPDEAFF
abundance: few; v_gene: TRBV4-1; j_gene: TRBJ1-1; CDR3aa: CASSPFGGNTEAFF
abundance: many; v_gene: TRBV15; j_gene: TRBJ2-1; CDR3aa: CATSPSPGTSDNEQFF
abundance: .; v_gene: TRBV29-1; j_gene: TRBJ2-7; CDR3aa: CSVRKGSTYEQYF
abundance: many; v_gene: TRBV20-1; j_gene: TRBJ2-7; CDR3aa: CSAQTSGASEQYF
abundance: .; v_gene: TRBV7-2; j_gene: .; CDR3aa: CASSSSGTLSYEQYF
abundance: .; v_gene: TRBV5-6; j_gene: TRBJ1-1; CDR3aa: CASSHIPGQGHTEAFF
abundance: few; v_gene: TRBV6-6; j_gene: TRBJ2-1; CDR3aa: CASSLAGESNEQFF
abundance: many; v_gene: TRBV27; j_gene: TRBJ2-7; CDR3aa: CASSFSDSAYEQYF
abundance: few; v_gene: TRBV14; j_gene: TRBJ2-7; CDR3aa: CASSSWTSGNEQYF
abundance: many; v_gene: TRBV20-1; j_gene: TRBJ2-1; CDR3aa: CSARFRTSGIGNEQFF
abundance: many; v_gene: TRBV5-5; j_gene: TRBJ2-7; CDR3aa: CASSLATGDVYEQYF
abundance: .; v_gene: TRBV5-1; j_gene: TRBJ2-1; CDR3aa: CASSFTGTNGYNEQFF
abundance: few; v_gene: TRBV12-3/TRBV12-4; j_gene: TRBJ2-6; CDR3aa: CASSLGTDGANVLTF
abundance: few; v_gene: TRBV7-2; j_gene: TRBJ2-7; CDR3aa: CASSGSSGTPYEQYF
abundance: .; v_gene: TRBV7-9; j_gene: TRBJ1-2; CDR3aa: CASSPTRGNGYTF
abundance: few; v_gene: TRBV28; j_gene: TRBJ1-6; CDR3aa: CASSFPQGSKNSPLHF
abundance: few; v_gene: TRBV7-9; j_gene: TRBJ1-6; CDR3aa: CASSLLGGYNSPLHF
abundance: few; v_gene: TRBV27; j_gene: TRBJ2-5; CDR3aa: CASSLKGGGRETQYF
abundance: many; v_gene: TRBV9; j_gene: TRBJ2-7; CDR3aa: CASSDRDGPYEQYF
abundance: few; v_gene: TRBV5-1; j_gene: TRBJ2-1; CDR3aa: CASSFGQGDDEQFF
abundance: once; v_gene: TRBV3-1; j_gene: TRBJ1-3; CDR3aa: CASSQLNSGNTIYF
abundance: few; v_gene: TRBV5-1; j_gene: TRBJ1-1; CDR3aa: CASSLDSTSLNTEAFF
abundance: .; v_gene: TRBV4-1; j_gene: TRBJ2-5; CDR3aa: CASSQVMHEQYF
abundance: .; v_gene: TRBV5-6; j_gene: TRBJ1-2; CDR3aa: CASSRRGQNYGYTF
abundance: few; v_gene: TRBV5-1; j_gene: TRBJ1-1; CDR3aa: CASSFGTTEAFF
abundance: .; v_gene: TRBV12-5; j_gene: TRBJ1-5; CDR3aa: CASGLAPGTNRQPQHF
abundance: .; v_gene: TRBV9; j_gene: TRBJ2-7; CDR3aa: CASSVEGSNYEQYF
abundance: .; v_gene: TRBV12-3/TRBV12-4; j_gene: TRBJ2-1; CDR3aa: CASSFGGDVDEQFF
abundance: few; v_gene: TRBV29-1; j_gene: TRBJ2-2; CDR3aa: CSGRAGGFAGELFF
abundance: many; v_gene: TRBV3-1; j_gene: TRBJ2-3; CDR3aa: CASSHSTDTQYF
abundance: .; v_gene: TRBV28; j_gene: TRBJ1-5; CDR3aa: CASTTRDRPGQPQHF
abundance: .; v_gene: TRBV5-1; j_gene: TRBJ2-1; CDR3aa: CASSYYSSGSRNEQFF
abundance: .; v_gene: TRBV10-3; j_gene: TRBJ2-1; CDR3aa: CAITPGLAGGRLRNEQFF
abundance: few; v_gene: TRBV20-1; j_gene: TRBJ2-3; CDR3aa: CSARDQAGAGNTQYF
abundance: .; v_gene: TRBV4-2; j_gene: TRBJ2-3; CDR3aa: CASSQLSLAGGDTQYF
abundance: .; v_gene: TRBV11-3; j_gene: .; CDR3aa: CASSLGGVYRGGNEQYF
abundance: .; v_gene: TRBV18; j_gene: TRBJ2-5; CDR3aa: CASSPPGEGGETQYF
abundance: .; v_gene: TRBV4-1; j_gene: TRBJ1-5; CDR3aa: CAGSPTDRGAGQPQHF
abundance: many; v_gene: TRBV12-3/TRBV12-4; j_gene: TRBJ1-2; CDR3aa: CASSATGGAYGYTF
abundance: .; v_gene: TRBV11-2; j_gene: TRBJ1-2; CDR3aa: CTSSLGLYGYTF
abundance: few; v_gene: TRBV9; j_gene: TRBJ1-1; CDR3aa: CASSVGEFAEAFF
abundance: once; v_gene: TRBV5-1; j_gene: TRBJ2-1; CDR3aa: CASSLRAGAGFNEQFF
abundance: many; v_gene: TRBV4-1; j_gene: TRBJ2-1; CDR3aa: CASSPSRSFNEQFF
abundance: .; v_gene: TRBV11-3; j_gene: .; CDR3aa: CASSQTSGSSYNEQYF
abundance: few; v_gene: TRBV10-3; j_gene: TRBJ1-1; CDR3aa: CAISESDSGTEAFF
abundance: .; v_gene: TRBV5-1; j_gene: TRBJ1-1; CDR3aa: CASSLARVGVTEAFF
abundance: many; v_gene: TRBV29-1; j_gene: TRBJ1-4; CDR3aa: CSALTLTTNEKLFF
abundance: .; v_gene: TRBV11-2; j_gene: TRBJ2-5; CDR3aa: CASSLVVETQYF
abundance: few; v_gene: TRBV5-1; j_gene: TRBJ1-4; CDR3aa: CASSSGQGAREKLFF
abundance: many; v_gene: TRBV29-1; j_gene: TRBJ1-2; CDR3aa: CSVEKTAGGGGYTF
abundance: many; v_gene: TRBV20-1; j_gene: TRBJ1-2; CDR3aa: CSARDLRGPVGYTF